One sample yielded the 10 T cell receptor beta chains listed below, sequenced in a study of blood T cell repertoires in COVID-19. Produced via immunoSEQ multiplex PCR; TCRdb's table is partial and in-frame only. Of a few hundred thousand clones listed, approximately 90% are singletons. The sequencing sample was made of peripheral blood. All receptors come from a woman aged 60-75 years with acute or convalescent COVID-19.

Only a few counts were recorded for this clone. The rearrangement joins TRBV5-1 to TRBJ2-1; 10 bases align to TRBD1. The CDR3 extends over 15 amino acids. Trimming took 5 bases from V and 6 from J; bases not matched to a gene: 8. Looked up from germline, CDR1 is SGHRS and CDR2 is YFSETQ. The CDR3 protein is CASSQTGGFFNEQFF. The CDR3 nucleotides read TGCGCCAGCAGTCAGACAGGGGGCTTCTTCAATGAGCAGTTCTTC.

This clone came up a few times. The J gene is TRBJ2-2, the V gene TRBV4-3; TRBD1 is a possible D gene (6 bases). The CDR3 has 15 residues. In germline, CDR1 is LGHNA, CDR2 YSLEER. Trimming left V 0 bases short and J 6 bases short, with 11 bases between. In DNA, the CDR3 is TGCGCCAGCAGCCAAGATGGACAGAGAGCCGGGGAGCTGTTTTTT. The encoded protein is CASSQDGQRAGELFF.

The sample holds a few counts of this clone. This chain connects TRBV10-3 to TRBJ1-3; D ambiguous. Deletions cut 5 bases from V and 1 base from J, with 6 bases between. This CDR3 spans 13 amino acids. Germline V lookup: CDR1 ENHRY, CDR2 SYGVKD. The CDR3 protein is CAISSPSGNTIYF. CDR3 bases: TGTGCCATCAGTTCCCCTTCTGGAAACACCATATATTTT.

This clone was observed a single time. The V gene is TRBV5-4, the J gene TRBJ2-7, with D perhaps TRBD1 (6 bases). CDR3 length: 12 amino acids. From germline, CDR1 is SGHNT and CDR2 YYREEE (reference sequence). Between the trimmed V and J ends, which lost 2 bases and 7 bases, there was a span of 10 bases. The CDR3, as DNA: TGTGCCAGCAGCTTCAGGGGAATGGAGCAGTACTTC. This gives the protein CASSFRGMEQYF.

The chain links TRBV7-6 to TRBJ1-2; 9 bases are shared with TRBD1. Looked up from germline, CDR1 is SGHVS and CDR2 is FNYEAQ. V gave up 5 bases and J gave up 5 bases; unmatched junction bases: 15. CDR3 size: 17 residues. The chain's CDR3 is CASSHFGGTGRPYGYTF. Here the CDR3 DNA reads TGTGCCAGCAGCCACTTTGGTGGGACAGGGAGGCCTTATGGCTACACCTTC. The variable domain in full, completed from reference TRBV7-6 and TRBJ1-2, reads GAGVSQSPRYKVTKRGQDVALRCDPISGHVSLYWYRQALGQGPEFLTYFNYEAQQDKSGLPNDRFSAERPEGSISTLTIQRTEQRDSAMYRCASSHFGGTGRPYGYTFGSGTRLTVV.

The V and J genes are TRBV18 and TRBJ1-1, with unresolved D. This CDR3 has 13 residues. V was shortened by 6 bases and J by 1 base, with 9 bases between the two germline ends. Germline CDR1 is KGHSH and CDR2 is LQKENI. In nucleotides, the CDR3 is TGTGCCAGCTCTCTCGACAAGAACACTGAAGCTTTCTTT. This encodes CASSLDKNTEAFF. The complete variable domain, with remaining parts taken from reference TRBV18 and TRBJ1-1, reads NAGVMQNPRHLVRRRGQEARLRCSPMKGHSHVYWYRQLPEEGLKFMVYLQKENIIDESGMPKERFSAEFPKEGPSILRIQQVVRGDSAAYFCASSLDKNTEAFFGQGTRLTVV.

The chain combines TRBV29-1 with TRBJ2-1; 7 nucleotides align to TRBD1. V trimming: 2 bases; J trimming: 7 bases; junction bases outside the gene matches: 14. The CDR3 extends over 16 amino acids. Per germline, CDR1 SQVTM and CDR2 ANQGSEA. The CDR3 protein is CSVEYIEGAGWNEQFF. The CDR3 nucleotides read TGCAGCGTTGAATACATCGAGGGGGCCGGTTGGAATGAGCAGTTCTTC.

This chain links TRBV27 with TRBJ2-1; 10 bases agree with TRBD2. This CDR3 is built from 15 residues. With 6 bases clipped from V and 3 bases from J, the junction kept 5 bases outside the gene matches. Germline CDR1 reads MNHEY; CDR2 reads SMNVEV (reference sequence). This chain's CDR3 is CASSRSGRGYNEQFF. CDR3 nucleotides: TGTGCCAGCAGCCGAAGCGGGAGGGGCTACAATGAGCAGTTCTTC.

J is TRBJ1-5 and V is TRBV24-1, with D perhaps TRBD1 (5 bases). V was clipped by 7 bases and J by 3 bases, with 9 bases between them. This CDR3 region has 13 residues. In germline, CDR1 is KGHDR, CDR2 SFDVKD. The DNA for the CDR3 is TGTGCCACCAGCTGGGGGGTCAATCAGCCCCAGCATTTT. It specifies CATSWGVNQPQHF.

This chain connects TRBV14 to TRBJ1-4; D is unresolved. Per the germline V gene, CDR1 is SGHDN and CDR2 is FVKESK. This CDR3 has 12 residues. The V and J ends lost 1 base and 10 bases respectively, with 7 bases between them. In nucleotides, the CDR3 is TGTGCCAGCAGCCAAGCATTCGGAAAACTGTTTTTT. Translated: CASSQAFGKLFF.